This passage covers 25 T cell receptor beta chains from one sample sequenced in a study of Graves' ophthalmopathy and Graves' hyperthyroidism. The authors amplified TCR beta CDR3 regions, and they did so from RNA transcripts for repertoire sequencing. An initial RT-PCR round employing HTBI primers preceded a second-round multiplex PCR. A single record per CDR3 protein comes from TCRdb applying MiXCR to the multiplex PCR reads. The sample has approximately 540,000 distinct CDR3 sequences; about two fifths are singletons. Material: peripheral blood or thyroid tissue (not recorded which). These receptors came from an adult man with Graves' hyperthyroidism.

In regard to this clonotype: A single base separates this from a much larger clone, so it may be a read error. The chain carries TRBV5-4 and TRBJ2-7, with TRBD1 as a possible D gene (6 bases). From germline, CDR1 is SGHNT and CDR2 YYREEE (reference sequence). This CDR3 has 14 residues. The ends were cut back, 3 bases at V and 3 bases at J, with 13 bases in the middle. This chain's CDR3 is CASSSQDSYYEQYF. The CDR3 nucleotides read TGTGCCAGCAGCTCGCAGGACAGTTACTACGAGCAGTACTTC.

This clonotype is a singleton in its sample. The CDR3 sequence is CASSLGYGGNNEQYF. The CDR3, as DNA: TGTGCCAGCAGTTTAGGGTACGGGGGAAACAATGAGCAGTACTTC. V is TRBV12-3 or TRBV12-4 and J is TRBJ2-7; a possible D gene is TRBD2 (6 bases). The V end lost 1 base, the J end lost 7 bases, and 17 bases lay between the germline ends. This CDR3 spans 15 amino acids.

To note about this clonotype: Since a much larger clone is just one base distant, this may be a read error. V is TRBV5-1 and J is TRBJ2-5; D is ambiguous. The CDR3 runs 13 residues. CDR1 SGHRS and CDR2 YFSETQ come from the germline V gene. CDR3 in amino acids: CASEDQYHETQYF. The DNA of the CDR3 is TGCGCCAGCGAAGATCAGTACCATGAGACCCAGTACTTC.

This clonotype has a count of ten or more. The V gene is TRBV13, the J gene TRBJ2-7; 9 bases agree with TRBD1. The CDR3 loop spans 14 amino acids. Germline V lookup: CDR1 PRHDT, CDR2 FYEKMQ (reference sequence). Trimming removed 6 bases from V and 5 bases from J; junction bases left unmatched: 8. The CDR3 DNA reads as TGTGCCAGCAGTCGCAGGGACAGGGTCCACGAGCAGTACTTC. Protein product: CASSRRDRVHEQYF.

This clonotype has at least ten counts. V is TRBV2 and J is TRBJ1-2; D perhaps matches TRBD1 (5 bases). The V end lost 8 bases, the J end lost 2 bases, and 12 bases lay between the germline ends. CDR1 and CDR2 from the germline V gene are SNHLY and FYNNEI. This CDR3 contains 13 residues. The CDR3: CASLRGRNYGYTF. The CDR3, as DNA: TGTGCCAGCTTAAGGGGTCGGAACTATGGCTACACCTTC.

Details on this clonotype: This may be a read error, as it is one base from a much larger clone. The chain joins TRBV5-1 to TRBJ1-1; D may be TRBD1 (6 bases). This CDR3 region has 15 residues. Germline-derived CDR1 and CDR2 are SGHRS and YFSETQ. This CDR3 reads CASSQMDSLNTEALF. The CDR3 region has the DNA TGCGCCAGCAGCCAAATGGACAGTTTGAACACTGAAGCTCTCTTT.

This clonotype has only a few counts. The genes are TRBV6-5 and TRBJ1-3; D is uncertain. CDR3 length: 15 amino acids. The germline CDR1 and CDR2 sequences are MNHEY and SVGAGI. Trimming took 6 bases from V and 2 from J, leaving 14 bases between them. The CDR3 loop reads CASRLDALTGNTIYF. CDR3 bases: TGTGCCAGCAGACTGGACGCCTTGACTGGAAACACCATATATTTT.

This clonotype was found many times. This sequence joins TRBV7-2 and TRBJ1-5; 7 positions agree with TRBD1. Germline CDR1 reads SGHTA; CDR2 reads FQGNSA. J gave up 7 bases and V 5 bases, and 5 bases lay outside the gene matches. This CDR3 has 13 amino acids. CDR3 in DNA: TGTGCCAGCAGCCGACAGGGAACCCAGCCCCAGCATTTT. Protein product: CASSRQGTQPQHF.

A word on this clonotype: This may be a read error: a much more frequent sequence differs by one nucleotide. V gene TRBV27 combines with J gene TRBJ1-2; D is ambiguous. Germline CDR1 and CDR2: MNHEY and SMNVEV (reference sequence). The CDR3 contains 13 residues. This CDR3 reads CAGSKSVWYGYTF. DNA of the CDR3: TGTGCCGGCAGCAAATCGGTGTGGTATGGCTACACCTTC.

CDR3 protein: CASSSWGLAENEQFF. CDR3 DNA sequence: TGTGCCAGCAGCTCGTGGGGACTAGCGGAGAATGAGCAGTTCTTC. The chain couples TRBV7-2 to TRBJ2-1; TRBD2 aligns across 11 bases. After removal of 4 bases from V and 7 bases from J, the junction contained 6 bases not matched to a gene. The CDR3 is 15 amino acids. Germline V gene data show CDR1 as SGHTA and CDR2 as FQGNSA.

This clonotype was observed at least ten times. This chain uses TRBV29-1 with TRBJ1-2; 8 nucleotides line up with TRBD1. Looked up from germline, CDR1 is SQVTM and CDR2 is ANQGSEA. The CDR3 is made up of 14 amino acids. Germline trimming cut 1 base from V and 7 bases from J; bases unmatched to any gene: 8. The CDR3 loop reads CSVEVARGQGGYTF. The CDR3 DNA follows: TGCAGCGTTGAAGTTGCCAGGGGGCAGGGTGGCTACACCTTC.

This clonotype was found many times. The V call is TRBV19, the J call TRBJ1-3, with D possibly TRBD1 on 5 matching bases. Germline V lookup: CDR1 LNHDA, CDR2 SQIVND (reference sequence). The V and J ends lost 4 bases and 4 bases respectively, with 17 bases between them. The CDR3 length is 16 residues. CDR3 loop: CASSSGANSRGNTIYF. The CDR3 bases are TGTGCCAGTAGTAGCGGGGCCAACTCCAGGGGAAACACCATATATTTT.

This clonotype was seen at least ten times. V usage is TRBV12-3 or TRBV12-4 and J usage is TRBJ2-2; 8 bases match TRBD1. V shed 4 bases, J shed 4 bases, and the junction held 2 bases outside the gene matches. CDR3 length equals 14 residues. CDR3 sequence: CASSWTGRTGELFF. The CDR3 nucleotides read TGTGCCAGCAGTTGGACAGGGCGCACCGGGGAGCTGTTTTTT.

In this sample, this clonotype turned up many times. J is TRBJ2-7 and V is TRBV19; 7 positions match TRBD2. The junction had 8 bases not matched to a gene; V was cut back by 7 bases and J by 2 bases. There are 14 residues in the CDR3. The germline gives CDR1 LNHDA, CDR2 SQIVND (reference sequence). In DNA form, the CDR3 reads TGTGCCAGTAAAGGGCTAGCGGACACCTACGAGCAGTACTTC. It encodes CASKGLADTYEQYF.

The chain is built from TRBV24-1 and TRBJ2-3, with D possibly TRBD2 on 6 matching bases. V shed 3 bases and J shed 2 bases, with 11 bases lying between them. The length of the CDR3 is 15 residues. Germline CDR1 is KGHDR and CDR2 is SFDVKD. The DNA of the CDR3 is TGTGCCACCAGTGATGCTAGCGCCGTCACAGATACGCAGTATTTT. This translates into CATSDASAVTDTQYF.

The table lists this clonotype with many counts. The chain employs TRBV10-3 and TRBJ2-2, with 8 bases lining up with TRBD2. Germline V CDR1 and CDR2: ENHRY, SYGVKD. The V and J ends lost 10 bases and 2 bases, in that order; junction bases with no gene match: 6. CDR3 length: 14 residues. CDR3 DNA sequence: TGTGCCACCCTACTAGCGGACAACACCGGGGAGCTGTTTTTT. It yields the protein CATLLADNTGELFF.

At least ten counts were recorded for this clonotype. J is TRBJ2-5 and V is TRBV7-9; D is undetermined. The CDR3 loop spans 12 amino acids. Trimming removed 2 bases at V and 5 bases at J, with 6 bases between. The germline V gene has CDR1 SEHNR and CDR2 FQNEAQ (reference sequence). The CDR3 loop is CASSLSGETQYF. For the CDR3, the DNA is TGTGCCAGCAGCTTATCCGGGGAGACCCAGTACTTC. Filled out from reference TRBV7-9 and TRBJ2-5, the complete variable domain reads DTGVSQNPRHKITKRGQNVTFRCDPISEHNRLYWYRQTLGQGPEFLTYFQNEAQLEKSRLLSDRFSAERPKGSFSTLEIQRTEQGDSAMYLCASSLSGETQYFGPGTRLLVL.

V is TRBV15 and J is TRBJ2-2, with a weak D call TRBD2 (6 bases). The CDR3 is 17 residues long. V was pared by 0 bases and J by 7 bases, with 18 bases between. CDR1 is LNHNV and CDR2 is YYDKDF in the germline V gene (reference sequence). CDR3 nucleotide sequence: TGTGCCACCAGCAGAGATAGAGGGACTGGGGCCAACGGGGAGCTGTTTTTT. Protein sequence: CATSRDRGTGANGELFF.

In its sample, this clonotype was seen many times. The rearrangement joins TRBV2 to TRBJ2-7; TRBD1 agrees at 7 bases. V lost 7 bases and J lost 3; bases outside the gene matches: 3. The CDR3 consists of 12 residues. CDR1 and CDR2 (germline): SNHLY, FYNNEI. In DNA, the CDR3 is TGTGCCAGCAAGGGACAGCTCTACGAGCAGTACTTC. Its protein is CASKGQLYEQYF. The entire variable domain, with the rest obtained from reference TRBV2 and TRBJ2-7, is as follows: EPEVTQTPSHQVTQMGQEVILRCVPISNHLYFYWYRQILGQKVEFLVSFYNNEISEKSEIFDDQFSVERPDGSNFTLKIRSTKLEDSAMYFCASKGQLYEQYFGPGTRLTVT.

This clonotype was observed many times. The genes are TRBV3-1 and TRBJ1-1; D may be TRBD1 (6 bases). The length of the CDR3 is 11 residues. Trimming stripped 4 bases from V and 7 bases from J, with 7 bases between. Germline V gene data show CDR1 as LGHDT and CDR2 as YNNKEL (reference sequence). The CDR3 region has the DNA TGTGCCAGCAGCCGGGACAATGAAGCTTTCTTT. It yields the protein CASSRDNEAFF.

The chain joins TRBV2 to TRBJ1-2; a weak D match, TRBD1 (5 bases). Germline V gives CDR1 SNHLY, CDR2 FYNNEI. V was cut by 5 bases and J by 2 bases, with 12 bases left in between. This CDR3 is 14 amino acids long. Written as DNA, the CDR3 is TGTGCCAGCAGTTTTATAGCAGGGAACTATGGCTACACCTTC. Amino acid sequence: CASSFIAGNYGYTF.

The table lists this clonotype with many counts. This CDR3 is CASSFPGNQPQHF. CDR3 DNA: TGTGCCAGCAGTTTTCCAGGGAACCAGCCCCAGCATTTT. The chain couples TRBV12-3 or TRBV12-4 to TRBJ1-5, with D possibly TRBD1 on 5 matching bases. This CDR3 has 13 amino acids. Trimming took 3 bases from V and 7 from J, leaving 10 bases between them.

The chain combines TRBV7-8 with TRBJ2-7, with D tentatively TRBD1 (6 bases). The V end was cut by 5 bases, the J end by 7 bases, with 21 bases between. The CDR3 sequence is 15 residues long. Germline assignment: CDR1 SGHVS and CDR2 FQNEAQ. The chain's CDR3 is CASSPGAARVNEQYF. Written as DNA, the CDR3 is TGTGCCAGCAGCCCAGGGGCGGCCAGGGTGAATGAGCAGTACTTC.

Ten or more counts support this clonotype. J is TRBJ1-5 and V is TRBV7-8; tentative D call: TRBD1 (5 bases). Trimming removed 4 bases from V and 11 bases from J, with 18 bases in between. Germline assignment: CDR1 SGHVS and CDR2 FQNEAQ. This CDR3 spans 14 amino acids. The CDR3: CASSSDSDRGAQHF. The CDR3 nucleotides read TGTGCCAGCAGCTCCGACAGCGATCGGGGGGCCCAGCATTTT.

V and J are TRBV24-1 and TRBJ2-2; D possibly corresponds to TRBD1 (5 bases). Germline values: CDR1 KGHDR, CDR2 SFDVKD. The ends were cut back, 0 bases at V and 6 bases at J, with 13 bases in the middle. The CDR3 contains 16 residues. CDR3 region: CATSDLGAIPSGELFF. DNA for the CDR3: TGTGCCACCAGTGATTTGGGGGCAATCCCGTCCGGGGAGCTGTTTTTT.